This T cell receptor (beta chain) emerged from a study of T cell responses to AZD1222 COVID-19 vaccine. Study results and caveats: Baseline testing showed seropositivity in only five or six AZD1222 recipients. At 160-218 and 743-854, vaccine-associated CD4 TCRs were dominant, and they spanned spike.

Profiling relied on immunoSEQ multiplex PCR, and the TCRdb table lists in-frame clones only, not all of them. Of more than 100,000 clones in the sample, roughly 91% were seen once. CDR1 is GTSNPN and CDR2 is SVGIG in the germline V gene (reference sequence). This CDR3 has 14 residues. V lost 0 bases and J lost 7; bases outside the gene matches: 9. Comment on this clone: Its specificity is unknown.

The source material was peripheral blood, sampled on day 0 of AZD1222 vaccination. This receptor was taken from an adult in good health. V gene TRBV30 combines with J gene TRBJ2-7, with 7 nucleotides matching TRBD2. The DNA for the CDR3 is TGTGCCTGGAGTGTGGGTGGCGGGAGCAGAGAGCAGTACTTC. Translating gives CAWSVGGGSREQYF.